This record concerns one T cell receptor beta chain sequence. Its antigen is unidentified. The data were obtained in a study of cytomegalovirus exposure and HLA in healthy donors. Study observations and caveats: A cluster of highly shared sequence variants was likely a sequencing artifact. Later work found most CMV-associated TCR beta chains apparently HLA-restricted. Reportedly, TCR beta sequences accurately predicted HLA-A and HLA-B alleles in most subjects.

13 Jbeta primers and 60 Vbeta primers were used for the PCR. Generated by immunoSEQ multiplex PCR, the TCRdb table keeps only in-frame clones and is missing some. The repertoire includes 120,000 to 150,000 clones, about 85% of them detected once, and approximately 2.8% sits in the top ten. Sequencing was done on a sample of PBMCs. The TCR comes from a female donor in good health and CMV-seronegative.

CDR3 sequence reads: CASTPSYEKLFF. CDR3 coding DNA: TGTGCCAGCACCCCTTCTTATGAAAAACTGTTTTTT. This chain uses TRBV27 with TRBJ1-4; D not resolved. The CDR3 runs to 12 residues. Germline assignment: CDR1 MNHEY and CDR2 SMNVEV (reference sequence). V was pared by 7 bases and J by 6 bases, with 9 bases between.